This TCR beta chain was sequenced for a study of post-analysis software for immune sequencing data. Points from the study as a whole: F-measure co-clustering was strong for batch-matched samples. Patients with multiple sclerosis recorded significantly lower normalized Chao1 diversity than controls, the study found. Among 5 or 6 TRBV segments more frequent in patients than controls were TRBV5-6, TRBV5-1 and TRBV20-1.

Notes on this clonotype: Its antigen is not known.

The V gene lost 4 bases and the J gene lost 0 bases, with 4 bases spanning the gap. The CDR3 contains 13 residues. In germline, CDR1 is SQVTM, CDR2 ANQGSEA. Carried by the TCR beta cDNA libraries were unique molecular identifiers. TCRdb used MiXCR to reprocess the PCR reads, holding one entry per CDR3 protein. The sample holds some 260,000 distinct CDR3 sequences, just over 35% seen once. J is TRBJ2-6 and V is TRBV29-1; D gene unclear. The sequence derives from a girl aged 10-17 years with multiple sclerosis. What was sequenced was blood. The CDR3 region has the DNA TGCAGCGTTGTCGGCTCTGGGGCCAACGTCCTGACTTTC. Its protein is CSVVGSGANVLTF.